This T cell receptor (beta chain) was captured in a study of blood T cells in healthy people across ages. Next came a second PCR, run for roughly 6 to 11 cycles, which used a sample-barcoded 5' primer along with a J-beta primer mix. TCRdb re-called the 5' RACE reads through MiXCR, storing one row per CDR3 protein. Of 590,000 or so distinct CDR3 sequences listed, approximately 30% were seen once; the top ten hold 15% to 17%. Points from the study as a whole: Estimated diversity across one million T cells was deemed an underestimate. Relative to aged donors, long-lived donors carried more naive CD4+ cells and displayed higher diversity.

Germline V lookup: CDR1 SGHDT, CDR2 YYEEEE. The CDR3 spans 15 residues. As for this clonotype: What it binds is unknown. With a much larger clone just one base away, this may be a read error.

The sequence was obtained from a woman older than 75 in good health. Sequencing input: blood. This chain joins TRBV5-6 and TRBJ2-6; tentatively, D is TRBD1 (5 bases). The CDR3, as DNA: TGTGCCAGCAGCTACGATCCACCTGGGGCCGACGTCCTGACTTTC. This codes for CASSYDPPGADVLTF.